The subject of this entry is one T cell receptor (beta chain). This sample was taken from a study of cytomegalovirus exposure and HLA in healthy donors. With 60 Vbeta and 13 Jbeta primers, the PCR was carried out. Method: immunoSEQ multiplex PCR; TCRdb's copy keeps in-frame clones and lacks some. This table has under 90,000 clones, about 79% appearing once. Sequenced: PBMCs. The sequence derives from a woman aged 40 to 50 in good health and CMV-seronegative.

The CDR3 loop reads CASRVAGGHETQYF. In DNA form, the CDR3 reads TGTGCCAGCAGGGTGGCGGGGGGCCATGAGACCCAGTACTTC. The rearrangement links TRBV27 to TRBJ2-5, with 8 bases that match TRBD2. CDR1 MNHEY and CDR2 SMNVEV come from the germline V gene (reference sequence). With 6 bases clipped from V and 5 bases from J, the junction kept 8 bases outside the gene matches. CDR3 length: 14 amino acids.